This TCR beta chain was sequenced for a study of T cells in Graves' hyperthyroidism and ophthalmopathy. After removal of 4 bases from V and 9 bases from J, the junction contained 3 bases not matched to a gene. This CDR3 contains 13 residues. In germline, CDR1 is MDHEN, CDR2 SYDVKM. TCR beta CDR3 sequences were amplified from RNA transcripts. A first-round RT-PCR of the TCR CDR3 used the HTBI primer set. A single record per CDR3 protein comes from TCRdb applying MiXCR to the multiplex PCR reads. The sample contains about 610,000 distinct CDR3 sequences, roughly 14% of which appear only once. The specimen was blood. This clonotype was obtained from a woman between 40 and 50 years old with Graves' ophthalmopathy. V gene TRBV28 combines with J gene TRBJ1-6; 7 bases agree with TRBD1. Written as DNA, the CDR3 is TGTGCCAGCAGTTCCAGGGGGAGTTCACCCCTCCACTTT. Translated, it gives CASSSRGSSPLHF.